These 25 T cell receptor beta chains originate from one sample sequenced in a study of blood T cell repertoires in COVID-19. Clones were read by immunoSEQ multiplex PCR, and TCRdb kept only the in-frame ones, dropping some. Found here are about 68,000 clones, roughly 89% of them singletons; the top ten hold approximately 8.4%. The sequencing sample was made of peripheral blood. These receptor sequences come from a man younger than 40 with acute or convalescent COVID-19.

This clone appeared once. The J gene is TRBJ1-6, the V gene TRBV5-4; 8 bases are a match to TRBD1. Germline V gene data show CDR1 as SGHNT and CDR2 as YYREEE (reference sequence). V lost 4 bases and J lost 10; bases outside the gene matches: 7. The CDR3 loop spans 14 amino acids. CDR3 in DNA: TGTGCCAGCAGCATAGGACAGGGCAAATCACCCCTCCACTTT. This translates into CASSIGQGKSPLHF.

The chain joins TRBV29-1 to TRBJ1-2, with a tentative D call TRBD1 (6 bases). The CDR3 consists of 19 residues. Germline loops: CDR1 SQVTM, CDR2 ANQGSEA. Deletions cut 3 bases from V and 1 base from J, with 27 bases between. This chain's CDR3 is CSVDPPHPQGGGLNYGYTF. In DNA form, the CDR3 reads TGCAGCGTTGATCCCCCCCACCCGCAGGGAGGGGGACTTAACTATGGCTACACCTTC.

The chain uses TRBV7-2 and TRBJ2-3; D gene uncertain. The ends were cut back, 7 bases at V and 0 bases at J, with 14 bases in the middle. Germline V gene sequence: CDR1 SGHTA, CDR2 FQGNSA. CDR3 length: 15 residues. The chain's CDR3 is CASNLRLQSTDTQYF. The DNA for the CDR3 is TGTGCCAGCAACCTCCGACTTCAGAGCACAGATACGCAGTATTTT.

This clone was detected once. J is TRBJ2-1 and V is TRBV14; TRBD2 matches at 10 bases. This CDR3 is 15 amino acids long. V lost 4 bases to trimming and J lost 5 bases; unmatched junction nucleotides: 5. Germline CDR1 and CDR2: SGHDN and FVKESK. The CDR3 coding sequence is TGTGCCAGCAGCCTGAGCGGGAGGGGCGACAATGAGCAGTTCTTC. Translated: CASSLSGRGDNEQFF.

The chain has TRBV9 and TRBJ2-1; TRBD2 aligns across 8 bases. The length of the CDR3 is 18 residues. V trimming: 4 bases; J trimming: 7 bases; junction bases outside the gene matches: 19. CDR1 and CDR2 (germline): SGDLS, YYNGEE. The CDR3 loop is CASSPSPGLAVVRNEQFF. The CDR3 coding sequence is TGTGCCAGCAGCCCCAGCCCAGGACTAGCAGTAGTTAGAAATGAGCAGTTCTTC.

The V gene is TRBV28, the J gene TRBJ1-2, with TRBD1 matching over 9 bases. V shed 7 bases, J shed 8 bases, and the junction held 11 bases outside the gene matches. CDR1 is MDHEN, CDR2 SYDVKM, per germline. The CDR3 runs to 14 residues. The CDR3 DNA follows: TGTGCCAGCACCTTAGGGGGGACAGGGATGGGCTACACCTTC. Its protein product is CASTLGGTGMGYTF.

This chain links TRBV19 with TRBJ2-1; 8 nucleotides agree with TRBD2. The CDR3 has 15 amino acids. After removal of 3 bases from V and 5 bases from J, the junction contained 6 bases not matched to a gene. Germline V gene sequence: CDR1 LNHDA, CDR2 SQIVND (reference sequence). DNA of the CDR3: TGTGCCAGTAGTATCCGTACTAGCGGTAACAATGAGCAGTTCTTC. The encoded protein is CASSIRTSGNNEQFF.

CDR3 nucleotide sequence: TGCGCCAGCAGCTGGGACCCGGGACTAGCGGCAAACAATGAGCAGTTCTTC. This encodes CASSWDPGLAANNEQFF. The gene calls are TRBV5-1 and TRBJ2-1, with 11 bases fitting TRBD2. The germline V gene has CDR1 SGHRS and CDR2 YFSETQ. Germline trimming cut 3 bases from V and 5 bases from J; bases unmatched to any gene: 10. The length of the CDR3 is 17 residues.

The chain couples TRBV19 to TRBJ2-4; 7 bases map to TRBD2. The CDR3 spans 17 residues. V trimming: 3 bases; J trimming: 0 bases; junction bases outside the gene matches: 8. Germline CDR1 and CDR2: LNHDA and SQIVND (reference sequence). This chain's CDR3 is CASSMLGLGIAKNIQYF. The CDR3, as DNA: TGTGCCAGTAGTATGCTTGGACTAGGGATAGCCAAAAACATTCAGTACTTC.

The chain uses TRBV4-1 and TRBJ2-7, with 9 bases identical to TRBD2. Germline CDR1 and CDR2: MGHRA and YSYEKL. V lost 4 bases and J lost 2; bases outside the gene matches: 3. The CDR3 totals 14 residues. CDR3 residues: CASSPGLATYEQYF. CDR3 nucleotides: TGCGCCAGCAGCCCGGGACTAGCAACCTACGAGCAGTACTTC.

The chain links TRBV28 to TRBJ2-3; 10 bases map to TRBD2. The CDR3 spans 13 residues. V trimming: 8 bases; J trimming: 5 bases; junction bases outside the gene matches: 4. Germline V gene sequence: CDR1 MDHEN, CDR2 SYDVKM. CDR3: CASYASGRDTQYF. The CDR3 nucleotides read TGTGCCAGCTACGCTAGCGGGAGAGATACGCAGTATTTT.

The chain combines TRBV5-6 with TRBJ1-2; TRBD1 matches 8 bases. Trimming cost V 4 bases and J 6 bases; bases outside gene matches: 8. This CDR3 spans 14 amino acids. Germline V gene lookup returns CDR1 SGHDT and CDR2 YYEEEE. CDR3 sequence reads: CASSRGTRGHGYTF. The CDR3 DNA reads as TGTGCCAGCAGCCGAGGAACCAGGGGGCATGGCTACACCTTC.

The genes are TRBV5-1 and TRBJ2-7, with a weak D call TRBD2 (5 bases). Looked up from germline, CDR1 is SGHRS and CDR2 is YFSETQ. Between the trimmed V and J ends, which lost 4 bases and 2 bases, there was a span of 16 bases. The CDR3 sequence is 15 residues long. The CDR3 sequence: CASSASGSGTYEQYF. CDR3 coding DNA: TGCGCCAGCAGCGCCTCAGGCTCGGGAACCTACGAGCAGTACTTC.

The CDR3 loop reads CASSLDQGAHGYTF. CDR3 in DNA: TGCGCCAGCAGCTTAGACCAGGGGGCGCATGGCTACACCTTC. The gene calls are TRBV5-1 and TRBJ1-2; 8 nucleotides line up with TRBD1. CDR1 is SGHRS and CDR2 is YFSETQ in the germline V gene. The CDR3 loop spans 14 amino acids. J gave up 6 bases and V 2 bases, and 6 bases lay outside the gene matches.

The chain combines TRBV18 with TRBJ2-2; possible D gene TRBD2, 6 bases. V dropped 4 bases and J dropped 4 bases, with 7 bases sitting between them. The CDR3 totals 13 residues. CDR1 and CDR2 from the germline V gene are KGHSH and LQKENI. CDR3 protein: CASSLGGTGELFF. CDR3 in DNA: TGTGCCAGCTCACTGGGAGGCACCGGGGAGCTGTTTTTT. Supplemented by reference TRBV18 and TRBJ2-2, the full variable domain reads NAGVMQNPRHLVRRRGQEARLRCSPMKGHSHVYWYRQLPEEGLKFMVYLQKENIIDESGMPKERFSAEFPKEGPSILRIQQVVRGDSAAYFCASSLGGTGELFFGEGSRLTVL.

The rearrangement joins TRBV5-1 to TRBJ2-4; D is possibly TRBD2 (6 bases). Germline CDR1 reads SGHRS; CDR2 reads YFSETQ. Trimming shortened V by 8 bases and J by 4 bases, and 19 bases separated the two germline ends. The CDR3 runs 15 residues. CDR3 nucleotides: TGCGCCAGTCACGACAGTCACCGGGGGAAAAACATTCAGTACTTC. This translates into CASHDSHRGKNIQYF.

Only one count was recorded for this clone. V is TRBV28 and J is TRBJ1-1, with D perhaps TRBD1 (5 bases). Between the trimmed V and J ends, which lost 3 bases and 3 bases, there was a span of 14 bases. Germline-derived CDR1 and CDR2 are MDHEN and SYDVKM. The CDR3 extends over 15 amino acids. CDR3 region: CASSFGQGTDTEAFF. CDR3 coding DNA: TGTGCCAGCAGTTTCGGGCAGGGAACCGACACTGAAGCTTTCTTT.

V gene TRBV5-4 combines with J gene TRBJ2-1, with 7 bases lining up with TRBD2. Germline CDR1 reads SGHNT; CDR2 reads YYREEE (reference sequence). The junction had 10 bases not matched to a gene; V was cut back by 4 bases and J by 3 bases. The CDR3 runs 16 residues. The CDR3 coding sequence is TGTGCCAGCAGCCCTGCTAGGGGCGGGGGCTACAATGAGCAGTTCTTC. Translation: CASSPARGGGYNEQFF.

The chain combines TRBV28 with TRBJ2-5, with 10 bases lining up with TRBD1. The CDR3 consists of 16 residues. With 3 bases clipped from V and 7 bases from J, the junction kept 11 bases outside the gene matches. Germline V gene data show CDR1 as MDHEN and CDR2 as SYDVKM. Here the CDR3 DNA reads TGTGCCAGCAGTTTTTGGGACAGGGGATGGGAGGGGACCCAGTACTTC. As protein: CASSFWDRGWEGTQYF.

This clone came up once. V and J are TRBV18 and TRBJ2-1, with 9 bases fitting TRBD2. V shed 3 bases and J 1 base; nucleotides not matched to a gene: 1. This CDR3 has 15 residues. CDR1 and CDR2 from the germline V gene are KGHSH and LQKENI. Written as DNA, the CDR3 is TGTGCCAGCTCACCTAGCGGGGGTTCCTACAATGAGCAGTTCTTC. Protein product: CASSPSGGSYNEQFF.

The V gene is TRBV30, the J gene TRBJ2-1; 7 bases fit TRBD2. Germline V gene data show CDR1 as GTSNPN and CDR2 as SVGIG (reference sequence). V dropped 7 bases and J dropped 4; count of bases not matched to a gene: 10. CDR3 length: 14 amino acids. CDR3 bases: TGTGCCTCTACACCTAGCGGAAGGTACAATGAGCAGTTCTTC. Amino acids: CASTPSGRYNEQFF.

This clone was observed many times. The chain combines TRBV6-4 with TRBJ2-1; 7 nucleotides align to TRBD2. CDR3 size: 14 residues. Germline assignment: CDR1 MRHNA and CDR2 SNTAGT. V dropped 2 bases and J dropped 8; count of bases not matched to a gene: 6. CDR3 in amino acids: CASSDGGESDEQFF. The CDR3 bases are TGTGCCAGCAGTGACGGGGGGGAGAGCGATGAGCAGTTCTTC.

DNA for the CDR3: TGTGCCAGTAGTATCGCCCAGACAGGGAGCTACGAGCAGTACTTC. Amino acid sequence: CASSIAQTGSYEQYF. The chain carries TRBV19 and TRBJ2-7; the match to TRBD1 covers 7 bases. The trim removed 3 bases at V and 3 bases at J, leaving 8 bases unmatched. Germline assignment: CDR1 LNHDA and CDR2 SQIVND (reference sequence). The CDR3 length is 15 residues.

This clone has a single count. This sequence joins TRBV27 and TRBJ1-1, with 9 bases aligning to TRBD1. CDR3 length: 14 residues. V dropped 6 bases and J dropped 4; count of bases not matched to a gene: 6. The V gene's germline CDR1 is MNHEY and CDR2 SMNVEV (reference sequence). The CDR3 spells CASREDRGGTEAFF. DNA of the CDR3: TGTGCCAGCAGGGAGGACAGGGGCGGCACTGAAGCTTTCTTT.

V usage is TRBV4-1 and J usage is TRBJ2-7, with D possibly TRBD2 on 6 matching bases. Trimming stripped 3 bases from V and 0 bases from J, with 15 bases between. This CDR3 is 16 amino acids long. Germline assignment: CDR1 MGHRA and CDR2 YSYEKL. The CDR3 coding sequence is TGCGCCAGCAGCCAGTCCTCTAGCGCCCCCTCCTACGAGCAGTACTTC. Encoded protein: CASSQSSSAPSYEQYF.